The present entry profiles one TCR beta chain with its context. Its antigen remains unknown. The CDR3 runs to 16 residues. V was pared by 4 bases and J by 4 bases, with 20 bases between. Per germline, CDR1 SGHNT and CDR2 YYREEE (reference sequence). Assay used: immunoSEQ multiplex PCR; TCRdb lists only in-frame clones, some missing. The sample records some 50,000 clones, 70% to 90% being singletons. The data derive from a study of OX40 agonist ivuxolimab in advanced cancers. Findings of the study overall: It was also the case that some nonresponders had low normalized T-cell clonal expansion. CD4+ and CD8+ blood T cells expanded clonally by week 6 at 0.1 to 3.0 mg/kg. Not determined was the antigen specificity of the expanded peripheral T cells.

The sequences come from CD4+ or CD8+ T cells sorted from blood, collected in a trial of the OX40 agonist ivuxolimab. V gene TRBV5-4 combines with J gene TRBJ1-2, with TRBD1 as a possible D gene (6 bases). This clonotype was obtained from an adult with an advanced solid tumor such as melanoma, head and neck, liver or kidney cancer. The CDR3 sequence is CASSPNLQGFGYGYTF. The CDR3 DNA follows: TGTGCCAGCAGCCCGAACCTACAGGGTTTCGGCTATGGCTACACCTTC.